A selection of T cell receptor beta chains follows, all from one sample in a study of T cells in Graves' hyperthyroidism and ophthalmopathy. TCRdb ran MiXCR on the multiplex PCR reads and lists one entry per CDR3 protein. The repertoire holds 600,000 or so distinct CDR3 sequences, with about 15% as singletons. The sample was blood. Receptors originate from a woman aged 50 to 65 with Graves' ophthalmopathy. The CDR3 runs from the conserved cysteine through the conserved F or W. Fields, in order: D gene, J gene, clone size, V gene, CDR3 protein, CDR3 DNA. The D gene is left open where the match is weak. Clone size is given for some rows only: seen once, a few or many times, or a class if the clone is expanded.

>NA|TRBJ2-1|many|TRBV12-3/TRBV12-4
CATKPRGGSYNEQFF
TGTGCCACCAAGCCCCGAGGGGGCTCCTACAATGAGCAGTTCTTC
>TRBD1|TRBJ1-1|many|TRBV12-3/TRBV12-4
CASSPSLRQGATEAFF
TGTGCCAGCAGTCCCTCCCTCCGACAGGGAGCAACTGAAGCTTTCTTT
>NA|TRBJ1-1|many|TRBV28
CASQGRTEAFF
TGTGCCAGCCAGGGACGGACGGAAGCTTTCTTT
>NA|TRBJ2-3|few|TRBV5-1
CASSLVGFESTDTQYF
TGCGCCAGCAGCTTGGTGGGCTTCGAAAGCACAGATACGCAGTATTTT
>NA|TRBJ1-1|many|TRBV7-6
CASSTGFDTEAFF
TGTGCCAGCAGCACCGGTTTTGACACTGAAGCTTTCTTT
>NA|TRBJ1-6|NA|TRBV20-1
CSARDPRVSYNSPLHF
TGCAGTGCTAGAGATCCCAGGGTTTCCTATAATTCACCCCTCCACTTT
>TRBD2|TRBJ2-7|many|TRBV7-9
CASSPRNAGGSYEQYF
TGTGCCAGCAGCCCTAGGAACGCGGGAGGGTCCTACGAGCAGTACTTC
>TRBD2|TRBJ2-7|NA|TRBV9
CASSGSSGSDSYEQYF
TGTGCCAGCAGCGGTTCTAGCGGGAGCGATTCCTACGAGCAGTACTTC
>TRBD1|TRBJ1-1|NA|TRBV6-2/TRBV6-3
CASSYWPGGGNTEAFF
TGTGCCAGCAGTTACTGGCCAGGGGGTGGGAACACTGAAGCTTTCTTT
>TRBD2|TRBJ2-7|many|TRBV7-9
CASSWSGAIYEQYF
TGTGCCAGCAGTTGGAGCGGGGCTATCTACGAGCAGTACTTC
>NA|TRBJ1-6|many|TRBV7-2
CASSLESLSPLHF
TGTGCCAGCAGCTTAGAATCGTTATCACCCCTCCACTTT